These T cell receptor beta chains were read from a single sample in a study of tumor-infiltrating lymphocytes in localized non-small cell lung cancer. Clones were sequenced by immunoSEQ multiplex PCR, and TCRdb holds only the in-frame ones, with some missing. Altogether roughly 10,000 clones are present, around three fifths being singletons, with the ten largest covering 11%. Sequences were obtained from uninvolved lung tissue not adjacent to the tumor. These receptors were taken from a human donor with non-small cell lung cancer. CDR3s include the opening cysteine and the closing phenylalanine or tryptophan. D genes are given only for firm matches. Part of the rows lack a size; the others show once, few, many or a class for expanded clones.

>TRBV19|-|TRBJ1-1|-
CASSRTNRLNTEAFF
TGTGCCAGTAGTAGGACTAACCGATTGAACACTGAAGCTTTCTTT
>TRBV7-9|-|TRBJ2-7|-
CASSFGSHEQYF
TGTGCCAGCAGCTTCGGTAGCCACGAGCAGTACTTC
>TRBV6-5|TRBD2|TRBJ2-3|medium-sized
CASSYETSGDTQYF
TGTGCCAGCAGTTACGAGACTAGCGGCGATACGCAGTATTTT
>TRBV7-7|-|TRBJ2-5|-
CASSLGPQETQYF
TGTGCTAGCAGCTTAGGACCTCAAGAGACCCAGTACTTC
>TRBV28|-|TRBJ1-1|-
CASSSSSSGHSNTEAFF
TGTGCCAGCAGTTCATCCTCGTCGGGACATTCGAACACTGAAGCTTTCTTT
>TRBV9|-|TRBJ1-1|few
CASSVEGFTEAFF
TGTGCCAGCAGCGTAGAAGGGTTCACTGAAGCTTTCTTT
>TRBV11-2|TRBD1|TRBJ2-1|-
CASSLSGTGANEQFF
TGTGCCAGCAGCCTATCCGGGACAGGGGCGAATGAGCAGTTCTTC
>TRBV4-1|TRBD1|TRBJ1-6|-
CASSHFDRDNSPLHF
TGCGCCAGCAGCCATTTCGACAGGGATAATTCACCCCTCCACTTT
>TRBV6-5|-|TRBJ2-7|-
CASSSVNNLVF
TGTGCCAGCAGTTCCGTCAATAATCTTGTCTTC
>TRBV28|TRBD1|TRBJ1-2|medium-sized
CASSLPGQQGNYGYTF
TGTGCCAGCAGCCTACCGGGACAACAGGGGAACTATGGCTACACCTTC
>TRBV7-7|-|TRBJ1-3|medium-sized
CASSLDSSGNTIYF
TGTGCTAGCAGCTTAGACAGCTCTGGAAACACCATATATTTT
>TRBV10-3|-|TRBJ2-7|-
CAISGVRTYEQYF
TGTGCCATCAGTGGCGTCAGAACCTACGAGCAGTACTTC
>TRBV25-1|-|TRBJ1-1|-
CASSHGTVNTEAFF
TGTGCCAGCAGTCACGGGACCGTGAACACTGAAGCTTTCTTT
>TRBV6-1|TRBD1|TRBJ1-6|-
CASSEGTGINPPLHF
TGTGCCAGCAGTGAAGGGACAGGGATAAACCCACCCCTCCACTTT
>TRBV13|TRBD1|TRBJ1-2|few
CASSLTGGHNYGYTF
TGTGCCAGCAGCCTAACAGGGGGCCATAACTATGGCTACACCTTC
>TRBV6-5|TRBD1|TRBJ1-4|-
CASSRQGGGEKLFF
TGTGCCAGCAGTCGACAGGGGGGCGGTGAAAAACTGTTTTTT
>TRBV11-2|-|TRBJ1-2|few
CASSLNTANYGYTF
TGTGCCAGCAGCTTAAACACGGCTAACTATGGCTACACCTTC
>TRBV20-1|-|TRBJ2-7|few
CSASTRDEQYF
TGCAGTGCTAGCACCAGGGACGAGCAGTACTTC
>TRBV7-3|TRBD1|TRBJ1-2|-
CASQDRGQIGYTF
TGTGCCAGCCAGGACAGGGGGCAGATTGGCTACACCTTC
>TRBV11-3|TRBD1|TRBJ2-2|-
CASRPPGQGRTGELFF
TGTGCCAGCAGACCACCGGGACAGGGAAGGACCGGGGAGCTGTTTTTT
>TRBV7-9|TRBD1|TRBJ1-1|few
CASSLGQGMNTEAFF
TGTGCCAGCAGCTTAGGACAGGGGATGAACACTGAAGCTTTCTTT
>TRBV14|-|TRBJ2-1|-
CASSLQGTYNEQFF
TGTGCCAGCAGCCTCCAGGGGACCTACAATGAGCAGTTCTTC
>TRBV5-1|-|TRBJ1-4|-
CASSLEAGVINEKLFF
TGCGCCAGCAGCTTGGAGGCAGGGGTCATTAATGAAAAACTGTTTTTT
>TRBV11-2|TRBD1|TRBJ2-6|-
CASSSSGTGISGANVLTF
TGTGCCAGCAGCTCCTCCGGGACAGGGATCTCTGGGGCCAACGTCCTGACTTTC
>TRBV9|-|TRBJ2-3|-
CASSVARGSDTQYF
TGTGCCAGCAGCGTAGCAAGGGGATCAGATACGCAGTATTTT
>TRBV2|-|TRBJ1-5|medium-sized
CASSGRGGSNQPQHF
TGTGCCAGCAGTGGCCGAGGGGGAAGCAATCAGCCCCAGCATTTT
>TRBV6-5|TRBD2|TRBJ2-7|-
CASSLSGRLSYEQYF
TGTGCCAGCAGTCTCAGCGGGAGGCTCTCCTACGAGCAGTACTTC
>TRBV2|-|TRBJ1-2|-
CASSVGQVYGYTF
TGTGCCAGCAGTGTGGGGCAGGTCTATGGCTACACCTTC
>TRBV4-2|-|TRBJ1-4|few
CASSQVGGSTNEKLFF
TGTGCCAGCAGCCAAGTAGGGGGGTCCACTAATGAAAAACTGTTTTTT
>TRBV9|-|TRBJ1-3|-
CASGGWVGNTIYF
TGTGCCAGCGGGGGATGGGTCGGAAACACCATATATTTT
>TRBV11-2|-|TRBJ2-2|-
CASSFSRGLVGELFF
TGTGCCAGCAGCTTCTCCCGGGGGCTCGTCGGGGAGCTGTTTTTT
>TRBV7-9|TRBD2|TRBJ2-2|-
CASTSSGGETGELFF
TGTGCCAGCACATCTAGCGGGGGGGAAACCGGGGAGCTGTTTTTT
>TRBV28|-|TRBJ1-2|once
CASTQTDNYGYTF
TGTGCCAGCACCCAGACGGACAACTATGGCTACACCTTC
>TRBV6-1|-|TRBJ2-2|-
CASRLDYFTGELFF
TGTGCCAGCAGACTGGACTATTTCACCGGGGAGCTGTTTTTT
>TRBV6-1|-|TRBJ2-3|medium-sized
CASSESSRGAGRQDTQYF
TGTGCCAGCAGTGAATCCAGCCGGGGTGCGGGGAGGCAAGATACGCAGTATTTT
>TRBV5-6|-|TRBJ1-5|few
CASSLDTESNQPQHF
TGTGCCAGCAGCTTAGACACAGAAAGCAATCAGCCCCAGCATTTT
>TRBV7-8|-|TRBJ2-1|few
CASSFLGPTYNEQFF
TGTGCCAGCAGCTTCCTGGGACCGACCTACAATGAGCAGTTCTTC
>TRBV9|-|TRBJ1-1|-
CASSPGSWAGTEAFF
TGTGCCAGCAGCCCAGGGAGCTGGGCCGGCACTGAAGCTTTCTTT
>TRBV4-2|TRBD2|TRBJ2-5|few
CASSQLAGASTETQYF
TGTGCCAGCAGCCAACTAGCGGGGGCCTCAACGGAGACCCAGTACTTC
>TRBV5-1|-|TRBJ1-1|-
CASSLGYTGRDTEAFF
TGCGCCAGCAGCTTGGGATACACAGGGAGGGACACTGAAGCTTTCTTT
>TRBV18|TRBD1|TRBJ1-1|few
CASSQGGTGGRNTEAFF
TGTGCCAGCTCCCAGGGGGGGACAGGGGGTCGGAACACTGAAGCTTTCTTT
>TRBV28|-|TRBJ1-4|-
CASSLEGGDEKLFF
TGTGCCAGCAGTTTAGAGGGGGGGGATGAAAAACTGTTTTTT
>TRBV6-6|-|TRBJ1-6|-
CASNPGGIDSPLHF
TGTGCCAGCAACCCCGGGGGGATCGATTCACCCCTCCACTTT
>TRBV5-1|TRBD1|TRBJ2-5|few
CASSLWTGVETQYF
TGCGCCAGCAGCTTATGGACAGGGGTTGAGACCCAGTACTTC
>TRBV6-5|-|TRBJ1-1|-
CASSSRAGVGTEAFF
TGTGCCAGCAGTTCCCGGGCGGGGGTAGGGACTGAAGCTTTCTTT
>TRBV6-5|-|TRBJ1-6|-
CASSWTKGPLHF
TGTGCCAGCAGTTGGACCAAGGGACCCCTCCACTTT
>TRBV11-2|-|TRBJ1-1|-
CASSVGPLNTEAFF
TGTGCCAGCAGCGTCGGACCCTTGAACACTGAAGCTTTCTTT
>TRBV5-1|TRBD1|TRBJ1-1|-
CASSLAQGVNTEAFF
TGCGCCAGCAGCTTGGCCCAGGGGGTGAACACTGAAGCTTTCTTT
>TRBV14|-|TRBJ1-4|-
CASSPSRDRSRRREKLFF
TGTGCCAGCAGCCCAAGTCGCGACAGGAGTCGGAGGCGTGAAAAACTGTTTTTT
>TRBV25-1|-|TRBJ2-3|few
CASSELRAGPMDTQYF
TGTGCCAGCAGTGAATTGAGGGCGGGGCCCATGGATACGCAGTATTTT
>TRBV5-6|TRBD2|TRBJ2-5|-
CASSLDLAGGGQETQYF
TGTGCCAGCAGCTTGGATCTAGCGGGGGGCGGGCAAGAGACCCAGTACTTC